The rows below give T cell receptor beta chains drawn from one sample of a study of T cells expressing NK-cell markers. TCRdb re-called the 5' RACE reads, yielding one record per CDR3 amino acid sequence without DNA. This sample's table has about 540,000 distinct CDR3 sequences. The specimen sequenced was blood T cells: a sorted CD56 or NKG2C T cell subset, CD4+ or CD8+ T cells, or bulk PBMC T cells (not recorded which). The source of these receptors is a man aged 18 to 30 in good health. CDR3s include the opening cysteine and the closing phenylalanine or tryptophan.

>TRBV5-1|TRBJ2-6
CASSSGTGYSGANVLTF
>TRBV7-9|TRBJ2-7
CASSTRGDSSYEQYF
>TRBV15|TRBJ2-1
CASRPGRESNEQFF
>TRBV6-5|TRBJ1-6
CASNISSRGRQSPLHF
>TRBV9|TRBJ2-1
CASSALETGYNEQFF
>TRBV20-1|TRBJ2-7
CSASRAGQDYEQYF
>TRBV5-6|TRBJ1-1
CASSLFDGAEAFF
>TRBV6-2/TRBV6-3|TRBJ2-1
CASSYAGLPTKTFNEQFF
>TRBV12-3/TRBV12-4|TRBJ1-2
CASSLVGGRWGYTF
>TRBV5-5|TRBJ2-5
CASSLAPLFPAGVETQYF
>TRBV6-5|TRBJ2-5
CASSYVSGGKKTQYF
>TRBV6-1|TRBJ1-5
CASSPQISNQPQHF